The T cell receptor beta chain under discussion was sequenced for a study of cytomegalovirus exposure and HLA in healthy donors. This clone was seen only once. The PCR was carried out with 60 Vbeta primers and 13 Jbeta primers. Profiled with immunoSEQ multiplex PCR; TCRdb holds only in-frame clones, not every one. The sample holds 85,000 to 100,000 clones, about 80% seen once. This TCR came from a man aged 25-45 years in good health and CMV-seronegative. The sample taken for sequencing was PBMCs.

The CDR3 DNA reads as TGCGCCAGCAGTGAAAGTAGGACAATCCGAATGAATACGCAGTATTTT. As protein: CASSESRTIRMNTQYF. The rearrangement uses TRBV10-1 and TRBJ2-3; D perhaps matches TRBD1 (5 bases). The V and J ends lost 3 bases and 7 bases respectively, with 20 bases between them. CDR3 length equals 16 residues. From germline, CDR1 is WNHNN and CDR2 SYGVQD (reference sequence).